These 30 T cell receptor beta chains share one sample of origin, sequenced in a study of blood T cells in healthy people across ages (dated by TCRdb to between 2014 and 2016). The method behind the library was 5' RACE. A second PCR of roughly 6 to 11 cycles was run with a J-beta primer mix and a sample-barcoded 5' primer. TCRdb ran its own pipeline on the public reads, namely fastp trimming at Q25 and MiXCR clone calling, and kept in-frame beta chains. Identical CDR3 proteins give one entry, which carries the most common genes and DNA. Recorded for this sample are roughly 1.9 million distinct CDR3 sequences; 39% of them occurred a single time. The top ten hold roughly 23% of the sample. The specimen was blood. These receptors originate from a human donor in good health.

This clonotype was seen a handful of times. The CDR3 loop reads CASSLEGTGGIYNEQFF. CDR3 bases: TGTGCCAGCAGCTTAGAAGGGACAGGGGGGATCTACAATGAGCAGTTCTTC. The rearrangement links TRBV7-8 to TRBJ2-1, with TRBD1 identical over 11 bases. Unmatched junction bases numbered 5, after V lost 1 base and J lost 3 bases. Germline CDR1 reads SGHVS; CDR2 reads FQNEAQ. The CDR3 runs to 17 residues.

The CDR3 spells CSARGPRGETQYF. The CDR3 nucleotides read TGCAGTGCCAGGGGGCCAAGGGGCGAGACCCAGTACTTC. This chain links TRBV20-1 with TRBJ2-5; TRBD1 agrees at 8 bases. Germline assignment: CDR1 DFQATT and CDR2 SNEGSKA (reference sequence). This CDR3 has 13 residues. Trimming at V came to 6 bases and at J to 5 bases, leaving 8 bases not matched to a gene.

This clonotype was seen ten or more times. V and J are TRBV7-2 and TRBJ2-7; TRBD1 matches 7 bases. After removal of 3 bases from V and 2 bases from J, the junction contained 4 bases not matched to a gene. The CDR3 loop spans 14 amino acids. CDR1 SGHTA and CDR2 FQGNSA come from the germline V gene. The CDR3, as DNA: TGTGCCAGCAGCTTCCGGGACAGCACCTACGAGCAGTACTTC. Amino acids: CASSFRDSTYEQYF.

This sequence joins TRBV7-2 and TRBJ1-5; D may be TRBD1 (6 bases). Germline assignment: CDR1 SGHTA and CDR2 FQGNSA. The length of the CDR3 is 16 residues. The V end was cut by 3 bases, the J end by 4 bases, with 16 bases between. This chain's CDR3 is CASSFGGRGLNQPQHF. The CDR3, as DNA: TGTGCCAGCAGCTTTGGGGGCAGGGGATTAAATCAGCCCCAGCATTTT.

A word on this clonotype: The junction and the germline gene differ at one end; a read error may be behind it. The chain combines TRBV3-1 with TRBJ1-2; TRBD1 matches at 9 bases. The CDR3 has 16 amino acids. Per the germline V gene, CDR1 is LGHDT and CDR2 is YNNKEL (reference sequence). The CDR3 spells CASSQDGGQGNYGCTF. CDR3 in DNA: TGTGCCAGCAGCCAAGATGGGGGACAGGGCAACTATGGCTGCACCTTC.

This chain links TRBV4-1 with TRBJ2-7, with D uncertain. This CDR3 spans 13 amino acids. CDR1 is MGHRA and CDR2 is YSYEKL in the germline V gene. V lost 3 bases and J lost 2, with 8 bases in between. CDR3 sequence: CASSHQATYEQYF. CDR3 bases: TGCGCCAGCAGCCACCAAGCGACCTACGAGCAGTACTTC.

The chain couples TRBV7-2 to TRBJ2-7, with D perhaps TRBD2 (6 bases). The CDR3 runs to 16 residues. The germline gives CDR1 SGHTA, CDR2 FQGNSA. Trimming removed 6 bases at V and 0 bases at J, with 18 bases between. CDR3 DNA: TGTGCCAGCAGTCTGACCGGGACTCTTTTCTCCTACGAGCAGTACTTC. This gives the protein CASSLTGTLFSYEQYF. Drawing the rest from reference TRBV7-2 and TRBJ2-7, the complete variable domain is GAGVSQSPSNKVTEKGKDVELRCDPISGHTALYWYRQSLGQGLEFLIYFQGNSAPDKSGLPSDRFSAERTGGSVSTLTIQRTQQEDSAVYLCASSLTGTLFSYEQYFGPGTRLTVT.

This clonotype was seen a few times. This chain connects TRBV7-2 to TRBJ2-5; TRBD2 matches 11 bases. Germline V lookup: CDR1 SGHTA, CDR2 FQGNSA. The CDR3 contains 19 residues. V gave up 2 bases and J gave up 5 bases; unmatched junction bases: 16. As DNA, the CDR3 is TGTGCCAGCAGCTTATACCCGCGGTTAGCGGGGGGGTTGAGGGAGACCCAGTACTTC. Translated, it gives CASSLYPRLAGGLRETQYF.

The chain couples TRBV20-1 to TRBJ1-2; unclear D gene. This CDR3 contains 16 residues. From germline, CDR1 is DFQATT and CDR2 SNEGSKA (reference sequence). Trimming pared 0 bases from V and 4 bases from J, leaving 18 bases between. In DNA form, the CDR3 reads TGCAGTGCTAGAGAAGAGGAACGGTTTGAAGGCTATGGCTACACCTTC. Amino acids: CSAREEERFEGYGYTF.

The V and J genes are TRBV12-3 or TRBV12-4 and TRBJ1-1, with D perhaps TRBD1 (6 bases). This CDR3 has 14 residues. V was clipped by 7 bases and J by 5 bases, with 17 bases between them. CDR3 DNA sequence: TGTGCCAGCACCCTACAGGGTTCTAGGACTGAAGCTTTCTTT. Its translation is CASTLQGSRTEAFF.

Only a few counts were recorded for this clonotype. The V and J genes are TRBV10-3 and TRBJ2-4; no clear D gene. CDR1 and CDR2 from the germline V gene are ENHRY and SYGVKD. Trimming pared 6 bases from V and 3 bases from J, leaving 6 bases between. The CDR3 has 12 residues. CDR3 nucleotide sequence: TGTGCCATCAGCCCAGACAAAAACATTCAGTACTTC. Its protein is CAISPDKNIQYF.

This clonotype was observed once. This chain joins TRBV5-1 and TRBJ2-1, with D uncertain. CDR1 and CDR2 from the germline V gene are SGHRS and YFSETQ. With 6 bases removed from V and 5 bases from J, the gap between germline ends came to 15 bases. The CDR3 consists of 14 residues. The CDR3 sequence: CASKPSPPNNEQFF. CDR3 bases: TGCGCCAGCAAACCTTCCCCCCCCAACAATGAGCAGTTCTTC. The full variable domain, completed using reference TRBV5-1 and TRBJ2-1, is KAGVTQTPRYLIKTRGQQVTLSCSPISGHRSVSWYQQTPGQGLQFLFEYFSETQRNKGNFPGRFSGRQFSNSRSEMNVSTLELGDSALYLCASKPSPPNNEQFFGPGTRLTVL.

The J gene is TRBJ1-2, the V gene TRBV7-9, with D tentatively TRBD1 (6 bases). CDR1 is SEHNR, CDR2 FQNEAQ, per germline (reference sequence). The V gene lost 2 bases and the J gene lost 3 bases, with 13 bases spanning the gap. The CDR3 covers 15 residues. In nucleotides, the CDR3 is TGTGCCAGCAGCTTATCAGGGGCAGGGGACTATGGCTACACCTTC. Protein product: CASSLSGAGDYGYTF.

The CDR3 is CASSGSWGETQYF. The DNA for the CDR3 is TGTGCCAGCAGTGGGTCTTGGGGGGAGACCCAGTACTTC. The chain joins TRBV6-1 to TRBJ2-5; either TRBD1 or TRBD2 may supply D (5 bases each). Trimming shortened V by 4 bases and J by 5 bases, and 11 bases separated the two germline ends. Germline V lookup: CDR1 MNHNS, CDR2 SASEGT. CDR3 length: 13 residues.

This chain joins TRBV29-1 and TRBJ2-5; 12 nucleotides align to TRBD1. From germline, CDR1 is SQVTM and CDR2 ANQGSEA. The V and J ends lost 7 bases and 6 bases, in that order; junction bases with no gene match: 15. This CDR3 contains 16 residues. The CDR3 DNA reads TGCAGCGCTGAGGGTAACAGGGACAGGGGGCAGCAGACCCAGTACTTC. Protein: CSAEGNRDRGQQTQYF. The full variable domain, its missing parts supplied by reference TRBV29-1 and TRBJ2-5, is SAVISQKPSRDICQRGTSLTIQCQVDSQVTMMFWYRQQPGQSLTLIATANQGSEATYESGFVIDKFPISRPNLTFSTLTVSNMSPEDSSIYLCSAEGNRDRGQQTQYFGPGTRLLVL.

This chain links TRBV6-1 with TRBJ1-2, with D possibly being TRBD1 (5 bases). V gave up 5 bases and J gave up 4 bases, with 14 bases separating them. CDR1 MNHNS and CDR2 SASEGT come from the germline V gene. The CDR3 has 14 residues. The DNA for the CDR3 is TGTGCCAGCAGTCCCAATCCAGGGACCTATGGCTACACCTTC. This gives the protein CASSPNPGTYGYTF.

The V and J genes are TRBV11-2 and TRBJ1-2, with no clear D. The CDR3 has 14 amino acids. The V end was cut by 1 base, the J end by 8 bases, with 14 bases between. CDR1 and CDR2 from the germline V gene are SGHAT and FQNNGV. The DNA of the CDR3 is TGTGCCAGCAGCTTAGGACGAACGGTCGCAGGCTACACCTTC. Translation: CASSLGRTVAGYTF. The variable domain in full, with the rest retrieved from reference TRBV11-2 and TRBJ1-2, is EAGVAQSPRYKIIEKRQSVAFWCNPISGHATLYWYQQILGQGPKLLIQFQNNGVVDDSQLPKDRFSAERLKGVDSTLKIQPAKLEDSAVYLCASSLGRTVAGYTFGSGTRLTVV.

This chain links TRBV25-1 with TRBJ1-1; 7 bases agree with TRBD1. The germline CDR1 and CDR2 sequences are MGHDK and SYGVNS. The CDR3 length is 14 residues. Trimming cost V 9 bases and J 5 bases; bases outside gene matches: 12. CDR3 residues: CASSQGGMGTEAFF. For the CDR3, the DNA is TGTGCCAGTTCTCAAGGGGGCATGGGGACTGAAGCTTTCTTT.

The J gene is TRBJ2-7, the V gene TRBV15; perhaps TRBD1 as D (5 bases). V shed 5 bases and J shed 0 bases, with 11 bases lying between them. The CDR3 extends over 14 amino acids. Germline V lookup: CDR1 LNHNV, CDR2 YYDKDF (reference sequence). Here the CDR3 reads CATSGRQFSYEQYF. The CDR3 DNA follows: TGTGCCACCAGCGGTAGACAGTTCTCCTACGAGCAGTACTTC. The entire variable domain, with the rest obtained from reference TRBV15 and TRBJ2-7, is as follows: DAMVIQNPRYQVTQFGKPVTLSCSQTLNHNVMYWYQQKSSQAPKLLFHYYDKDFNNEADTPDNFQSRRPNTSFCFLDIRSPGLGDTAMYLCATSGRQFSYEQYFGPGTRLTVT.

The DNA of the CDR3 is TGTGCCAGCAGGGGGGGGGTTGAGCAGTTCTTC. It yields the protein CASRGGVEQFF. This chain uses TRBV2 with TRBJ2-1, with TRBD2 matching over 7 bases. The CDR3 sequence is 11 residues long. Germline CDR1 SNHLY, CDR2 FYNNEI. V was pared by 6 bases and J by 9 bases, with 2 bases of the junction left unmatched.

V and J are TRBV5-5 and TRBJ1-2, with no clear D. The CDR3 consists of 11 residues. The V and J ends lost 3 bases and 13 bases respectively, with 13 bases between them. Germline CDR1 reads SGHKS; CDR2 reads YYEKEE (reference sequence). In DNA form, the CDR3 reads TGTGCCAGCAGCTCCCCAGGAGTTTCCACCTTC. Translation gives CASSSPGVSTF.

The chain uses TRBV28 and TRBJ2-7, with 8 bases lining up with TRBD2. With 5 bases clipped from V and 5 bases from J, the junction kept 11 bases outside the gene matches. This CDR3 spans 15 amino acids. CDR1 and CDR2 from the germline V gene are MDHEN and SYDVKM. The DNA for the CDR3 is TGTGCCAGCAGTCCGGGGGGGGCCTCTCAGGACGAGCAGTACTTC. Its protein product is CASSPGGASQDEQYF.

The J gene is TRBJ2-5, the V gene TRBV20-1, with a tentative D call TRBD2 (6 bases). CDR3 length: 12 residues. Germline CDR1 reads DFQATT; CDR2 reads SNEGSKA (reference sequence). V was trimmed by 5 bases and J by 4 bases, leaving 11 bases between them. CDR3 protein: CSAGRLGETQYF. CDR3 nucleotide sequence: TGCAGTGCTGGCAGACTAGGAGAGACCCAGTACTTC.

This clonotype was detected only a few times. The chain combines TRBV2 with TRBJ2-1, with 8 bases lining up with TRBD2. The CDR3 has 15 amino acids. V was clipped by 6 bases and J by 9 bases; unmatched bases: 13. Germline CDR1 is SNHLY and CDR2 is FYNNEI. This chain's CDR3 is CASSAELAVGSEQFF. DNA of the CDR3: TGTGCCAGCAGCGCAGAACTAGCGGTGGGGTCTGAGCAGTTCTTC. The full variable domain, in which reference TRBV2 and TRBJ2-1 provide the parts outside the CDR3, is EPEVTQTPSHQVTQMGQEVILRCVPISNHLYFYWYRQILGQKVEFLVSFYNNEISEKSEIFDDQFSVERPDGSNFTLKIRSTKLEDSAMYFCASSAELAVGSEQFFGPGTRLTVL.

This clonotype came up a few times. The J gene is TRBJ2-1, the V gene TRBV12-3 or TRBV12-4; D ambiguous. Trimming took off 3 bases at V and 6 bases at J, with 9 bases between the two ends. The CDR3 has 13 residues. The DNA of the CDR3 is TGTGCCAGCAGTTTCTCGGACCTCAATGAGCAGTTCTTC. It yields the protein CASSFSDLNEQFF.

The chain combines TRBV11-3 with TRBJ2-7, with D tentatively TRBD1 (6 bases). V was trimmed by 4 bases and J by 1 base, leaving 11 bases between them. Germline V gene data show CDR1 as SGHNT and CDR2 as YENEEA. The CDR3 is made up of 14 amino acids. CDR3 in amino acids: CASSSRQASYEQYF. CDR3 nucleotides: TGTGCCAGCAGCTCGAGACAGGCATCCTACGAGCAGTACTTC.

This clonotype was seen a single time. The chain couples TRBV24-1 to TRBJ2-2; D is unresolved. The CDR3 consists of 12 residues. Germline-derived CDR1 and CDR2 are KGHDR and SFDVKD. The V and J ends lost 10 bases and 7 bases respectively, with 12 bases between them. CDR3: CATSPYDGELFF. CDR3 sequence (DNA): TGTGCCACAAGCCCGTATGACGGGGAGCTGTTTTTT.

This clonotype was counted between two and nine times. CDR3 coding DNA: TGTGCCAGCGCTGACCCCAGGGGTCGCTCCTCCTACGAGCAGTACTTC. Translation: CASADPRGRSSYEQYF. The chain joins TRBV28 to TRBJ2-7; a weak D match, TRBD1 (6 bases). The CDR3 loop spans 16 amino acids. Deletions cut 8 bases from V and 0 bases from J, with 20 bases between. Germline lookup yields CDR1 MDHEN and CDR2 SYDVKM.

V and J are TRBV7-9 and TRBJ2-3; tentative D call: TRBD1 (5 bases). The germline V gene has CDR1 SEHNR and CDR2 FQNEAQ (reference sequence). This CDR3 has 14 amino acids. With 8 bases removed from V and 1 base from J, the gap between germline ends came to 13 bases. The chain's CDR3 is CASFYGQGTDTQYF. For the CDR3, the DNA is TGTGCCAGCTTTTACGGACAAGGCACAGATACGCAGTATTTT.

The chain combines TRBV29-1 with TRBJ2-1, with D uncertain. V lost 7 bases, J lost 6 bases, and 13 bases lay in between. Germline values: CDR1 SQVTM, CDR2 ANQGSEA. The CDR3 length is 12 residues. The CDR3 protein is CSGRLLLNEQFF. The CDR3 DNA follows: TGCAGCGGACGACTCCTTCTCAATGAGCAGTTCTTC.